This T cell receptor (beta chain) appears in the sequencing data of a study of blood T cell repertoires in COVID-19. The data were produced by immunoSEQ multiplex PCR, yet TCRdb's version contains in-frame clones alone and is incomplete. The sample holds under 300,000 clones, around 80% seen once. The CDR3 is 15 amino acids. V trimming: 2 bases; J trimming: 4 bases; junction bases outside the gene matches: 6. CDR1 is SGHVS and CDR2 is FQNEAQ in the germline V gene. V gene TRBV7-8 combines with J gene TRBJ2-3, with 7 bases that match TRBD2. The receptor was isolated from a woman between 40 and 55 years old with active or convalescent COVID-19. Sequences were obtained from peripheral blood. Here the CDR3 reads CASSLITGRADTQYF. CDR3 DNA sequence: TGTGCCAGCAGCTTAATCACGGGGAGGGCAGATACGCAGTATTTT.